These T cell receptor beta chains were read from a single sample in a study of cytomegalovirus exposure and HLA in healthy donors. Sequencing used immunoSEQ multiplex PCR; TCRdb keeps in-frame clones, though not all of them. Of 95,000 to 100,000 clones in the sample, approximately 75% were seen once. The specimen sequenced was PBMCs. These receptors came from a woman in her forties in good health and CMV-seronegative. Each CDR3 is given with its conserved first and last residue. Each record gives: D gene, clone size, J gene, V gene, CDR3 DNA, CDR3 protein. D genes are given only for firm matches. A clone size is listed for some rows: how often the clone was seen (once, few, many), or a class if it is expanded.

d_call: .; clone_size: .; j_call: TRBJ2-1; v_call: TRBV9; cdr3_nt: TGTGCCAGCAGCGTAGGCGGCACTGAGCAGTTCTTC; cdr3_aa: CASSVGGTEQFF
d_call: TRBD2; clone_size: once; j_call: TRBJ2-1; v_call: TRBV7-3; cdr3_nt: TGTGCCAGCAGCTTACTAGCGGGGGGCCACAATGAGCAGTTCTTC; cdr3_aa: CASSLLAGGHNEQFF
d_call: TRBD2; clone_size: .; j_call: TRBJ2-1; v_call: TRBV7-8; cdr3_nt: TGTGCCAGCACCGAATGGGTAGCGGGGGACTCTTACAATGAGCAGTTCTTC; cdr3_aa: CASTEWVAGDSYNEQFF
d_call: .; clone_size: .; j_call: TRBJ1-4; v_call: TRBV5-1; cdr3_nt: TGCGCCAGCAGCTTGGCCCTGGAGAGAAAGGAAAAACTGTTTTTT; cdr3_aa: CASSLALERKEKLFF
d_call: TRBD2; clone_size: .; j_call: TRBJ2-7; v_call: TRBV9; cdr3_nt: TGTGCCAGCAGCACCACCGGGACTACTTCCTACGAGCAGTACTTC; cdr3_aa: CASSTTGTTSYEQYF
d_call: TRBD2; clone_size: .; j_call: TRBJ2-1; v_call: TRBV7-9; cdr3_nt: TGTGCCAGCAGCTTAGTAACTAGCGGGAGCCTCCATGAGCAGTTCTTC; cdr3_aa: CASSLVTSGSLHEQFF
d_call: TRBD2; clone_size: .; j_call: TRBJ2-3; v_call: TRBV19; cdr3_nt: TGTGCCAGTAGTATAGTCCAGCGGGAGGGTACGCAGTATTTT; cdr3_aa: CASSIVQREGTQYF
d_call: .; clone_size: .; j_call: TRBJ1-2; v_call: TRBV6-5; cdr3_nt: TGTGCCAGCAGTTACGGGGGGGATGGTGGCTACACCTTC; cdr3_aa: CASSYGGDGGYTF
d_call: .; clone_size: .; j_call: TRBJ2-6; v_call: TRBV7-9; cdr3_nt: TGTGCCAGCAGCTCCCTAGGAGTGCCCTCTGGGGCCAACGTCCTGACTTTC; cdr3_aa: CASSSLGVPSGANVLTF
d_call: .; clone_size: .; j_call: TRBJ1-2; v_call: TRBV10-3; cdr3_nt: TGTGCCATCAGTGATCCCACAGGAATGAACTATGGCTACACCTTC; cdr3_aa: CAISDPTGMNYGYTF
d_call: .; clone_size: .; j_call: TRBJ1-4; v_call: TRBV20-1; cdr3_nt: TGCAGTGCTAGCAATAATGAAAAACTGTTTTTT; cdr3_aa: CSASNNEKLFF
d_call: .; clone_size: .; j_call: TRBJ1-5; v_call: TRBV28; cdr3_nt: TGTGCCAGCAGCCTTACAGGGCGGGCTGGTAATCAGCCCCAGCATTTT; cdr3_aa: CASSLTGRAGNQPQHF
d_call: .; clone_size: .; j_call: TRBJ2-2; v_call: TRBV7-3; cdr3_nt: TGTGCCAGCAGCAAGAGAAGTCCCGGGGAGCTGTTTTTT; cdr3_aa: CASSKRSPGELFF
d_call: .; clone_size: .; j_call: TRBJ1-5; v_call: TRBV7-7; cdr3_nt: TGTGCTAGCAGTCAAAGTGAGAATCAGCCCCAGCATTTT; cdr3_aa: CASSQSENQPQHF
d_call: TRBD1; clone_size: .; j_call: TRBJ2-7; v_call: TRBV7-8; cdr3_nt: TGTGCCAGCAGACCACTACGGGGACAGGGCCACGAGCAGTACTTC; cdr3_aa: CASRPLRGQGHEQYF
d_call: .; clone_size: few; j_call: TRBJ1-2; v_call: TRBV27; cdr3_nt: TGTGCCAGCAGTAGGACAGACCCTTTTGGCTATGGCTACACCTTC; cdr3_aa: CASSRTDPFGYGYTF
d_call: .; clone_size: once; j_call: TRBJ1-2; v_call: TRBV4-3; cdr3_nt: TGCGCCAGCAGCCAAGGGCCCAACTATGGCTACACCTTC; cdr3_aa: CASSQGPNYGYTF
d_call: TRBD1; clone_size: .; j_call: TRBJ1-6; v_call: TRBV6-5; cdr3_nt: TGTGCCAGCAGTTACCGGACAGGGAGCGATAATTCACCCCTCCACTTT; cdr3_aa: CASSYRTGSDNSPLHF
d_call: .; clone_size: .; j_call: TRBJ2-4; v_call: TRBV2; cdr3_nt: TGTGCCAGCACATTACTAGCCAAAAACATTCAGTACTTC; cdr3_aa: CASTLLAKNIQYF
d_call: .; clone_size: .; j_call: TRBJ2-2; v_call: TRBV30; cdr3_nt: TGTGCCTGGAGTGTGCCAGGGGTTGACACCGGGGAGCTGTTTTTT; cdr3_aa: CAWSVPGVDTGELFF
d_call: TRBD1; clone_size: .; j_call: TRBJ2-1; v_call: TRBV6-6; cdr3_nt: TGTGCCAGCAGCTCCGGGACAGGGGGCCTTGAGCAGTTCTTC; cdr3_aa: CASSSGTGGLEQFF
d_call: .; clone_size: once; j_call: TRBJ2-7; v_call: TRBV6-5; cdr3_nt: TGTGCCAGCAGCAACCGGGACAACTACGAGCAGTACTTC; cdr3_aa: CASSNRDNYEQYF
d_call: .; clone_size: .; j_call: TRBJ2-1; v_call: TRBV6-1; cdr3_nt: TGTGCCAGCAGTGAAAAGGCGGTCGGGAGCTCCTACAATGAGCAGTTCTTC; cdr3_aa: CASSEKAVGSSYNEQFF
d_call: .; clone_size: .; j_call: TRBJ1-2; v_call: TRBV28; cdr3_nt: TGTGCCAGCCTCACAGCCCCCAATAACTATGGCTACACCTTC; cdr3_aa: CASLTAPNNYGYTF
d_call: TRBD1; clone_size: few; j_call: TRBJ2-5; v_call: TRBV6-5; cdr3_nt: TGTGCCAGCAGTAGGGACAGCTCCAGGGAGACCCAGTACTTC; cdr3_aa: CASSRDSSRETQYF
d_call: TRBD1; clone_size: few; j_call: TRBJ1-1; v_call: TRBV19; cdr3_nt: TGTGCCAGTAGTATACGACAGGGGCTGAACACTGAAGCTTTCTTT; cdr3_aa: CASSIRQGLNTEAFF
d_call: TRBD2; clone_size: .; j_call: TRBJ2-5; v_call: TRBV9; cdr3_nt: TGTGCCAGCAGCACGGGTGGACTAGCGGTCCAAGAGACCCAGTACTTC; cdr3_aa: CASSTGGLAVQETQYF
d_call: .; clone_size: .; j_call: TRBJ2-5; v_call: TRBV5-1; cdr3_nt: TGCGCCAGCAGCTGGTCATCGGGGTACCAAGAGACCCAGTACTTC; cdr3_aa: CASSWSSGYQETQYF
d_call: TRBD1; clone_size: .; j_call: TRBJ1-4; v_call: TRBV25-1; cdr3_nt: TGTGCCAGCAGATTACAGGGGGTTGAAAAACTGTTTTTT; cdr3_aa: CASRLQGVEKLFF
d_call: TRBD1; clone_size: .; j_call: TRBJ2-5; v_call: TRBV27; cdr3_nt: TGTGCCAGCAGCCCCGGGACAGGGGGAGAGACCCAGTACTTC; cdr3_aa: CASSPGTGGETQYF
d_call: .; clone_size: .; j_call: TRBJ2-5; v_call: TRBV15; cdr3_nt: TGTGCCACCAGCAGGCTACAAGAGACCCAGTACTTC; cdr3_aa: CATSRLQETQYF
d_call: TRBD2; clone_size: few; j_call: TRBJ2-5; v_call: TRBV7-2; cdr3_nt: TGTGCCAGCAGCAAATATTCTAGCGGGGGAAAAGAGACCCAGTACTTC; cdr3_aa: CASSKYSSGGKETQYF
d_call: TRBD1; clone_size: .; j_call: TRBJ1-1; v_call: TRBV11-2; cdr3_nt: TGTGCCAGCAGCTTACGGACAGGGGCTCAAGCTTTCTTT; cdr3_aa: CASSLRTGAQAFF
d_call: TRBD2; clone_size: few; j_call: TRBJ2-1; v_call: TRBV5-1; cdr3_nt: TGCGCCAGCAGCTTGGAACTAGCGGGGTACAATGAGCAGTTCTTC; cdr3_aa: CASSLELAGYNEQFF